The 13 T cell receptor beta chains below come from one sample, sequenced in a study of cytotoxic CD8 clonotypes in ibrutinib-treated CLL (dated by TCRdb to 2020 to 2022). The library was prepared using the immunoSEQ multiplex PCR assay. The table was pulled from immuneACCESS by TCRdb, which kept in-frame rearrangements only. Such tables lose some clones; where checked, under half of the loss comes from unresolved V genes, and the rest has no known cause. The table for this sample lists 150,000 to 200,000 clones; 70% to 85% of them were counted only once. The leading ten clones occupy roughly 2% of the sample. This sample's time point label indicates: about 11 months on ibrutinib. Sequencing was performed on PBMCs, taken after 12 months of ibrutinib treatment. The receptors come from a human donor with chronic lymphocytic leukemia.

The CDR3 protein is CASSPWSRGQGSEQYF. In DNA form, the CDR3 reads TGTGCCAGCAGCCCTTGGAGTCGAGGACAGGGTTCCGAGCAGTACTTC. The V call is TRBV11-2, the J call TRBJ2-7; 8 bases align to TRBD1. Germline assignment: CDR1 SGHAT and CDR2 FQNNGV. J gave up 6 bases and V 5 bases, and 15 bases lay outside the gene matches. The CDR3 has 16 residues.

The gene calls are TRBV5-1 and TRBJ1-2, with 11 nucleotides matching TRBD1. Trimming took 3 bases from V and 4 from J; bases not matched to a gene: 8. The CDR3 runs to 16 residues. The germline V gene encodes CDR1 SGHRS and CDR2 YFSETQ. As DNA, the CDR3 is TGCGCCAGCAGCTCCCGGACAGGGGGCGACATCTATGGCTACACCTTC. This codes for CASSSRTGGDIYGYTF.

The chain links TRBV7-3 to TRBJ2-1; D possibly corresponds to TRBD1 (6 bases). The V gene lost 4 bases and the J gene lost 8 bases, with 15 bases spanning the gap. CDR3 length equals 14 residues. In germline, CDR1 is SGHTA, CDR2 FQGTGA. CDR3 sequence reads: CASSSQLGAHEQFF. CDR3 coding DNA: TGTGCCAGCAGCTCTCAACTGGGGGCCCATGAGCAGTTCTTC.

The chain recombines TRBV27 with TRBJ1-2; the D is unclear. V lost 0 bases and J 2 bases, leaving 10 bases between the germline ends. This CDR3 comprises 15 residues. Germline values: CDR1 MNHEY, CDR2 SMNVEV (reference sequence). Here the CDR3 DNA reads TGTGCCAGCAGTTTATCCTTTGGGGAAAACTATGGCTACACCTTC. Protein product: CASSLSFGENYGYTF.

V and J are TRBV4-1 and TRBJ2-1; D gene unclear. This CDR3 contains 15 residues. Deletions cut 3 bases from V and 6 bases from J, with 15 bases between. The germline gives CDR1 MGHRA, CDR2 YSYEKL. The CDR3 nucleotides are TGCGCCAGCAGCCACCCGGCTGGTAGTCCCAATGAGCAGTTCTTC. The encoded protein is CASSHPAGSPNEQFF.

The chain combines TRBV6-5 with TRBJ1-2, with D maybe TRBD1 (5 bases). Trimming stripped 5 bases from V and 4 bases from J, with 14 bases between. Germline CDR1 and CDR2: MNHEY and SVGAGI. This CDR3 contains 14 residues. The chain's CDR3 is CASSGVGTVYGYTF. The DNA for the CDR3 is TGTGCCAGCAGTGGAGTAGGGACGGTCTATGGCTACACCTTC.

This clone was detected many times. The chain joins TRBV2 to TRBJ1-5; 7 bases agree with TRBD1. CDR1 SNHLY and CDR2 FYNNEI come from the germline V gene. V dropped 7 bases and J dropped 3; count of bases not matched to a gene: 9. The CDR3 runs 15 residues. This CDR3 reads CASTREGASNQPQHF. CDR3 sequence (DNA): TGTGCCAGCACCCGCGAGGGGGCCTCCAATCAGCCCCAGCATTTT.

The chain has TRBV6-5 and TRBJ2-2, with D perhaps TRBD1 (7 bases). The germline gives CDR1 MNHEY, CDR2 SVGAGI. The CDR3 sequence is 15 residues long. V lost 6 bases, J lost 0 bases, and 11 bases lay in between. CDR3 protein: CASRGGTANTGELFF. The CDR3 DNA sequence: TGTGCCAGCAGAGGCGGGACAGCGAACACCGGGGAGCTGTTTTTT.

The V gene is TRBV6-6, the J gene TRBJ2-7, with D possibly matching TRBD2 (6 bases). The CDR3 consists of 16 residues. The germline gives CDR1 MNHNY, CDR2 SVGAGI (reference sequence). Deletions cut 2 bases from V and 3 bases from J, with 17 bases between. CDR3 in amino acids: CASSYGDSSRIYEQYF. CDR3 coding DNA: TGTGCCAGCAGTTACGGGGACTCGTCCCGGATCTACGAGCAGTACTTC.

The rearrangement joins TRBV10-3 to TRBJ1-4; 7 bases agree with TRBD1. V dropped 6 bases and J dropped 6; count of bases not matched to a gene: 7. Germline V gene data show CDR1 as ENHRY and CDR2 as SYGVKD. This CDR3 has 14 residues. The DNA for the CDR3 is TGTGCCATCAGCCCGTTAGGGGGCGATGAAAAACTGTTTTTT. This codes for CAISPLGGDEKLFF.

The rearrangement uses TRBV28 and TRBJ1-2, with D possibly matching TRBD1 (6 bases). Germline loops: CDR1 MDHEN, CDR2 SYDVKM. CDR3 length equals 16 residues. V lost 2 bases and J lost 2, with 15 bases in between. CDR3 nucleotides: TGTGCCAGCAGTTTAGTGGACAGATCCCCCAACTATGGCTACACCTTC. Translated, it gives CASSLVDRSPNYGYTF.

The chain joins TRBV14 to TRBJ1-6, with D hard to call. V dropped 6 bases and J dropped 10 bases, with 10 bases sitting between them. This CDR3 comprises 12 residues. CDR1 is SGHDN, CDR2 FVKESK, per germline. Here the CDR3 reads CASSPRSSPLHF. The CDR3, as DNA: TGTGCCAGCAGTCCTAGGAGCTCACCCCTCCACTTT.

The genes are TRBV14 and TRBJ2-1; D possibly corresponds to TRBD2 (6 bases). Germline V CDR1 and CDR2: SGHDN, FVKESK. This CDR3 is built from 16 residues. The V end lost 3 bases, the J end lost 4 bases, and 16 bases lay between the germline ends. CDR3 region: CASSQEGRRIYNEQFF. DNA for the CDR3: TGTGCCAGCAGCCAGGAGGGGCGACGGATATACAATGAGCAGTTCTTC.